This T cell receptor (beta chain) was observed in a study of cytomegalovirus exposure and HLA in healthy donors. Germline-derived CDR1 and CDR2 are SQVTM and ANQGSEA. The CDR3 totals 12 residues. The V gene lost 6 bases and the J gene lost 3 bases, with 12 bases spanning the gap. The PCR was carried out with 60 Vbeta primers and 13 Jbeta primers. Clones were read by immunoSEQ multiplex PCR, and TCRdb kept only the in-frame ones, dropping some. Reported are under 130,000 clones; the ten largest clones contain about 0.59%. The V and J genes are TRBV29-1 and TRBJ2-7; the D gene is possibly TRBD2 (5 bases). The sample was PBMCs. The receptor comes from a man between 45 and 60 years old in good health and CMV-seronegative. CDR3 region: CSVVVGDYEQYF. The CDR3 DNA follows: TGCAGCGTCGTCGTGGGAGACTACGAGCAGTACTTC.